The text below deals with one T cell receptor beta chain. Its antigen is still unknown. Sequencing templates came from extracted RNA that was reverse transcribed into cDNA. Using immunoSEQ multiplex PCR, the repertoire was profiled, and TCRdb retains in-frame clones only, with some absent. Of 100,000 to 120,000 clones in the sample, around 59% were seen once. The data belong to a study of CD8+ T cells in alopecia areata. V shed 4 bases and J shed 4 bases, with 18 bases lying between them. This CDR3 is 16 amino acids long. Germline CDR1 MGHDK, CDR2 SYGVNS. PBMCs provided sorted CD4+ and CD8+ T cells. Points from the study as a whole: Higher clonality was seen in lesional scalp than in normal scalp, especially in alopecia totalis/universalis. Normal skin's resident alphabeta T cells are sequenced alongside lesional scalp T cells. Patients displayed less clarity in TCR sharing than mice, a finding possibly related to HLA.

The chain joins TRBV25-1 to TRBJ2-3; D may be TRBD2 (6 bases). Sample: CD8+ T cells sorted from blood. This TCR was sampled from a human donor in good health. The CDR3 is CASSGRDGGPSDTQYF. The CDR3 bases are TGTGCCAGCAGTGGGCGGGACGGTGGTCCGTCAGATACGCAGTATTTT.